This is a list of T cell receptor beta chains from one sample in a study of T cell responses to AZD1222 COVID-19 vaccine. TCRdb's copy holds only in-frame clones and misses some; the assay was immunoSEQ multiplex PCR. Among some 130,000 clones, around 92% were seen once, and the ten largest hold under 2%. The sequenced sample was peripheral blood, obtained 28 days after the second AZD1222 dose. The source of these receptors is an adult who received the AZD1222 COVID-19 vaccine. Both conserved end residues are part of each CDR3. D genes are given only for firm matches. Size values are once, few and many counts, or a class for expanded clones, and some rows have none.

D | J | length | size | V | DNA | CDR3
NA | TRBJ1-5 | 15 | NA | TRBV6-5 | TGTGCCAGCATAGGGGATCGTTGGTCCGGTCAGCCCCAGCATTTT | CASIGDRWSGQPQHF
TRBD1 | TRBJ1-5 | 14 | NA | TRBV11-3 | TGTGCCAGCAGTTCGGGACAGCCCAATCAGCCCCAGCATTTT | CASSSGQPNQPQHF
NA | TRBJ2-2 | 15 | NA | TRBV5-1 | TGCGCCAGCAGCTTGGCCGGCCAAAACACCGGGGAGCTGTTTTTT | CASSLAGQNTGELFF
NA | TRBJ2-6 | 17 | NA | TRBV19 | TGTGCCAGTAGTATAACGGGACGGACCTCTGGGGCCAACGTCCTGACTTTC | CASSITGRTSGANVLTF
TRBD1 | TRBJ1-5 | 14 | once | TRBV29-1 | TGCAGCGTCGCAGCGGACAGGGGTACTCAGCCCCAGCATTTT | CSVAADRGTQPQHF
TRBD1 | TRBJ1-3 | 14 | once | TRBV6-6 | TGTGCCAGCAGTTACAGGGGGCCTGGAAACACCATATATTTT | CASSYRGPGNTIYF
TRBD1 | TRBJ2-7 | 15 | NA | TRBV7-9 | TGTGCCAGCAGCTTAGCCGGGACAGCGTTCTACGAGCAGTACTTC | CASSLAGTAFYEQYF
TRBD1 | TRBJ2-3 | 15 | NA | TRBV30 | TGTGCCTGGAGTGTAGGGGACAGGGACTACGGTACGCAGTATTTT | CAWSVGDRDYGTQYF
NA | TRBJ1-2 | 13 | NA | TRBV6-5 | TGTGCCAGCAGTTACGAAGGGGTAGGTGGCTACACCTTC | CASSYEGVGGYTF
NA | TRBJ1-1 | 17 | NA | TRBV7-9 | TGTGCCAGCAGCCCTAGAGGAGCAGGGGTTTCGAACACTGAAGCTTTCTTT | CASSPRGAGVSNTEAFF
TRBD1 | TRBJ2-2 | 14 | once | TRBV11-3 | TGTGCCAGCAGCAACAGGGGGAACACCGGGGAGCTGTTTTTT | CASSNRGNTGELFF
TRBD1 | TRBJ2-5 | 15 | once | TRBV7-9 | TGTGCCAGCAGCGACCAGCCAGGGGGTCAAGAGACCCAGTACTTC | CASSDQPGGQETQYF
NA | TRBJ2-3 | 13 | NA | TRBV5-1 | TGCGCCAGCAGCACGGTGGGTACAGATACGCAGTATTTT | CASSTVGTDTQYF
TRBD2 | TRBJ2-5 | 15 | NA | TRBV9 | TGTGCCAGCAGCTCAGGGAGGGGACGGGGCGAGACCCAGTACTTC | CASSSGRGRGETQYF
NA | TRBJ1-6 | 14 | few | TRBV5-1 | TGCGCCAGCAGCTTTGAACAGGGTTATTCACCCCTCCACTTT | CASSFEQGYSPLHF
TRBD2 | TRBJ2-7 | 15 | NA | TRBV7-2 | TGTGCCATCATAGGCCGGGACTACCTTTCCTACGAGCAGTACTTC | CAIIGRDYLSYEQYF
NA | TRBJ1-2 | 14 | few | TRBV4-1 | TGCGCCAGCACCGCGACAGGATTTAACTATGGCTACACCTTC | CASTATGFNYGYTF
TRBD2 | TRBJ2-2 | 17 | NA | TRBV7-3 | TGTGCCAGCAGCACCGACCTCCTAGCGGGAGGGACCGGGGAGCTGTTTTTT | CASSTDLLAGGTGELFF
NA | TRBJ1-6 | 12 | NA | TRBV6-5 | TGTGCCAGCAGAAAACAGGGTGGGCCCCTCCACTTT | CASRKQGGPLHF
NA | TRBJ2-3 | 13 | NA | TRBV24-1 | TGTGCCACCAGTGATCTTTCCACAGATACGCAGTATTTT | CATSDLSTDTQYF
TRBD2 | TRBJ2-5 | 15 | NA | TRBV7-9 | TGTGCCAGCAGCTCGTTCGGGACTAGCCAAGAGACCCAGTACTTC | CASSSFGTSQETQYF
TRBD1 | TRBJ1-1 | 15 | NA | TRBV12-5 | TGTGCTAGTGGCCTAAATACAGGGGGGAGCACTGAAGCTTTCTTT | CASGLNTGGSTEAFF
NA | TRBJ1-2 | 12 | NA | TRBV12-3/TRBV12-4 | TGTGCCAGCAGTTTGTCAGGGAGAGGCTACACCTTC | CASSLSGRGYTF
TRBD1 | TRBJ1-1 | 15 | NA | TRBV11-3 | TGTGCCAGCAGTGCGGGACAGGGGGCTGGAACTGAAGCTTTCTTT | CASSAGQGAGTEAFF
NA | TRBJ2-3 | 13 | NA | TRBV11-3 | TGTGCCAGCAGCTTAGCGAGTATCACGGCGCAGTATTTT | CASSLASITAQYF
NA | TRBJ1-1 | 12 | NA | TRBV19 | TGTGCCAGTAGCGAGGTTAACACTGAAGCTTTCTTT | CASSEVNTEAFF
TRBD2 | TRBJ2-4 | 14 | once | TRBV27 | TGTGCCAGCAGTTTAGCTAGCGGGAAAAACATTCAGTACTTC | CASSLASGKNIQYF
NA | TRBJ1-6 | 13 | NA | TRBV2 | TGTGCCAGCGTAAGGGATTTCAATTCACCCCTCCACTTT | CASVRDFNSPLHF
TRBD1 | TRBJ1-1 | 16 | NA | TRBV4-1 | TGCGCCAGCAGCCATCTCCGGGACAGCGAAGACACTGAAGCTTTCTTT | CASSHLRDSEDTEAFF
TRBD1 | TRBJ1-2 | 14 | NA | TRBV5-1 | TGCGCCAGCAGCTTGACAGGGGAGTACTATGGCTACACCTTC | CASSLTGEYYGYTF
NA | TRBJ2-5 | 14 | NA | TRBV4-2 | TGTGCCAGCAGCCCGGGGACGTACCAAGAGACCCAGTACTTC | CASSPGTYQETQYF
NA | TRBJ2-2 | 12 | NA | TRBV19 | TGTGCCAGTAGTATAGGTCCCGGGGAGCTGTTTTTT | CASSIGPGELFF
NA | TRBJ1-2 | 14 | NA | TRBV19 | TGTGCCAGTAGTAGAACCCGTTCATCCTATGGCTACACCTTC | CASSRTRSSYGYTF
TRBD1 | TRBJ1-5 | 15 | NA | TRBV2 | TGTGCCAGCAGTGTTGAGGGGGCGTCTTCTCAGCCCCAGCATTTT | CASSVEGASSQPQHF